Listed here is a single TCR beta chain. No antigen is known for it. One junction end disagrees with the germline gene, perhaps due to a read error. The data were taken from a study of T cell changes during pregnancy in multiple sclerosis (dated by TCRdb to the late 2010s). Regarding the study in general: The study looked at changes in the T cell repertoire across pregnancy in women with multiple sclerosis.

Preparation of the library involved the immunoSEQ multiplex PCR assay. TCRdb obtained this table from immuneACCESS and retained in-frame rearrangements with V and J assigned. These tables miss some clones; where compared with another copy, unresolved V genes account for less than half of the shortfall, and the remainder is unexplained. The sample table contains about 22,000 clones; only one count was recorded for over 75% of them. The ten largest account for 7.5% to 9% of the sample. Reading from cysteine to phenylalanine, the CDR3 counts 15 amino acids. CDR3 DNA is the only sequence kept; it has 45 bases, read in frame from the first base. From a lookup of the germline V gene, CDR1 and CDR2 are MGHRA and YSYEKL.

This receptor was identified in a female donor with multiple sclerosis, enrolled in a pregnancy study. Here the sequenced sample was CD8+ T cells from peripheral blood mononuclear cells, taken before pregnancy. Rearrangement joined TRBV4-1 to TRBJ1-2; D gene: possibly TRBD1, on 5 matching bases. The CDR3 protein is CASSQGPGTAPSSLF. The DNA is as follows: TGCGCCAGCAGCCAAGGTCCCGGGACTGCTCCTAGTTCCCTTTTC.